This T cell receptor (beta chain) comes out of a study of PD-L1 blockade in urothelial cancer. Study overall: When patients started atezolizumab around 2014, it was given at 1,200 mg intravenously every 3 weeks.

Generated by immunoSEQ multiplex PCR, the TCRdb table keeps only in-frame clones and is missing some. This table has some 52,000 clones, about 87% appearing once. The CDR3 is made up of 18 amino acids. CDR1 and CDR2 from the germline V gene are SQVTM and ANQGSEA. V lost 1 base, J lost 1 base, and 20 bases lay in between. V usage is TRBV29-1 and J usage is TRBJ2-1, with D unclear. The sequence was collected from a man aged 35 to 55 with urothelial cancer. Sample: PBMCs, taken around atezolizumab (anti-PD-L1) treatment. In nucleotides, the CDR3 is TGCAGCGTTGAAGGTGGATGGGCTCAGGAATCGTCCTACAATGAGCAGTTCTTC. It is translated as CSVEGGWAQESSYNEQFF.